This T cell receptor beta chain was sequenced during a study of graft-versus-host responses after intestinal transplantation. Overall study findings and caveats: GvH clones occurred in recipient marrow; some first appeared in ileum or blood.

Comment on this clone: Its antigen remains unidentified.

Produced via immunoSEQ multiplex PCR; TCRdb's table is partial and in-frame only. The sample comprises 85,000 to 100,000 clones, approximately 90% of which are singletons, and approximately 0.18% rests with the top ten. The germline V and J ends were trimmed by 6 bases and 2 bases, with 13 bases remaining between them. This CDR3 comprises 13 residues. The germline gives CDR1 SQVTM, CDR2 ANQGSEA. Material: unstimulated CD4+ T cells sorted from spleen or lymph node cells, obtained before intestinal transplant. The chain couples TRBV29-1 to TRBJ1-1; tentative D call: TRBD1 (5 bases). The receptor's source is a human donor who received an intestinal transplant. The CDR3 region is CSVGGDPNTEAFF. CDR3 DNA sequence: TGCAGCGTGGGAGGGGACCCAAACACTGAAGCTTTCTTT.